This TCR beta chain was profiled in a study of T cell responses to AZD1222 COVID-19 vaccine. General study findings and limits: There were mostly white British donors and more females than males, and clonal diversity was possibly underestimated. The repertoires were collected only after the peak T cell response. Close to half of all spike-specific TCRs reportedly target regions of the variants that are unmutated.

Method: immunoSEQ multiplex PCR; TCRdb's copy keeps in-frame clones and lacks some. The table lists over 55,000 clones, around four fifths of them singletons. On this clone: Antigen unknown.

It was second doses at about 4 or about 12 weeks that were pooled. The input for sequencing was peripheral blood, taken 28 days after the second AZD1222 dose. The TCR comes from an adult who received the AZD1222 COVID-19 vaccine.

The CDR3 region is CASSLSDSYSNQPQHF. The CDR3 DNA follows: TGTGCCAGCAGTTTATCTGACAGCTATAGCAATCAGCCCCAGCATTTT. V is TRBV28 and J is TRBJ1-5; a weak D match, TRBD1 (5 bases). This CDR3 has 16 residues. CDR1 is MDHEN, CDR2 SYDVKM, per germline. Trimming shortened V by 1 base and J by 0 bases, and 10 bases separated the two germline ends. Drawing the rest from reference TRBV28 and TRBJ1-5, the complete variable domain is DVKVTQSSRYLVKRTGEKVFLECVQDMDHENMFWYRQDPGLGLRLIYFSYDVKMKEKGDIPEGYSVSREKKERFSLILESASTNQTSMYLCASSLSDSYSNQPQHFGDGTRLSIL.